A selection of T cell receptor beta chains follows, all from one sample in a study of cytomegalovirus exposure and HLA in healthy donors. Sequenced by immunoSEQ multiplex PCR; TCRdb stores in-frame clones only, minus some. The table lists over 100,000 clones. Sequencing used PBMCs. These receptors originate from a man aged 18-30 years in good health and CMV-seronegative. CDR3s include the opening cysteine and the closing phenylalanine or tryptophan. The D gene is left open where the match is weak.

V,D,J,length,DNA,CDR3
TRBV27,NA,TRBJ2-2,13,TGTGCCAGCAGTTCACATAACACCGGGGAGCTGTTTTTT,CASSSHNTGELFF
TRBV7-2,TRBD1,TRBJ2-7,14,TGTGCCAGCAGCGCCGGGACAGGGGTTTACGAGCAGTACTTC,CASSAGTGVYEQYF
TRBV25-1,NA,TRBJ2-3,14,TGTGCCAGCAGTGAGACGGGGAAAACAGATACGCAGTATTTT,CASSETGKTDTQYF
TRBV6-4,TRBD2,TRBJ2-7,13,TGTGCCAGCAGTGAAGGACTAGCGACCGAGCAGTACTTC,CASSEGLATEQYF
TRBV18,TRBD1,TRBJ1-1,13,TGTGCCAGCTCGAGCGACAGGGGAACTGAAGCTTTCTTT,CASSSDRGTEAFF
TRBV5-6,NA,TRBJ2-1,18,TGTGCCAGCAGCTTGGCCATAGGGGGTAGGACGCGGCTAAATGAGCAGTTCTTC,CASSLAIGGRTRLNEQFF
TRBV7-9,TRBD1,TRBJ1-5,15,TGTGCCAGCAGCTTAGCGGGGACAGGGGATCAGCCCCAGCATTTT,CASSLAGTGDQPQHF
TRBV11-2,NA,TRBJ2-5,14,TGTGCCAGCAGCTTAGGGTCGGGGGAAGAGACCCAGTACTTC,CASSLGSGEETQYF
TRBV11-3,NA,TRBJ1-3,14,TGTGCCAGCAGCTCAATAGTCTCTGGAAACACCATATATTTT,CASSSIVSGNTIYF
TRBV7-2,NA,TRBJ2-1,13,TGTGCCAGCAGCCTTTTTAATCTGAGAGAGCAGTTCTTC,CASSLFNLREQFF
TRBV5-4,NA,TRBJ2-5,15,TGTGCCAGCAGCTTGGTGGGGAGCTTGGGGGAGACCCAGTACTTC,CASSLVGSLGETQYF
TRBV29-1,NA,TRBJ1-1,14,TGCAGCGTTGGAAGTCTCAGGAAGAACACTGAAGCTTTCTTT,CSVGSLRKNTEAFF
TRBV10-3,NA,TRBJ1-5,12,TGTGCCATCAGTGGAGGAGATCAGCCCCAGCATTTT,CAISGGDQPQHF
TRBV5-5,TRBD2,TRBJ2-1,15,TGTGCCAGCAGCTTGGTAGCGGGAGAGAGAAATGAGCAGTTCTTC,CASSLVAGERNEQFF
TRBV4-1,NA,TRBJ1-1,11,TGCGCCAGCAGCCAAGGCAGGGAAGCTTTCTTT,CASSQGREAFF
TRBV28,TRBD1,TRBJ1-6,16,TGTGCCAGCAGTTTCGGACAGGGTCTTGATAATTCACCCCTCCACTTT,CASSFGQGLDNSPLHF
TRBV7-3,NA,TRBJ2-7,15,TGTGCCAGCAGCTTTAGGGGCCGCGCTGTGGACGAGCAGTACTTC,CASSFRGRAVDEQYF
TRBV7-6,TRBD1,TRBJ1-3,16,TGTGCCAGCAGCTTATCTGCGACAGGGAAAAGGAACACCATATATTTT,CASSLSATGKRNTIYF
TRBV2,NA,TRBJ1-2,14,TGTGCCAGCATCCCGCAAGGGACATTTTATGGCTACACCTTC,CASIPQGTFYGYTF
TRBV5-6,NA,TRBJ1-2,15,TGTGCCAGCAGCGTTCCAGGGCCTACTAACTATGGCTACACCTTC,CASSVPGPTNYGYTF
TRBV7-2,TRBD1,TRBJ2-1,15,TGTGCCAGCAGCAAACTCCCAGACAGGGCCAATGAGCAGTTCTTC,CASSKLPDRANEQFF
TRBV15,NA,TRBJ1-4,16,TGTGCCACCAGCAGTGAAACGGGGGGCCGTAATGAAAAACTGTTTTTT,CATSSETGGRNEKLFF
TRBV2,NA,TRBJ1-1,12,TGTGCCAGCAGTGAAAGTCAGGTTGAAGCTTTCTTT,CASSESQVEAFF
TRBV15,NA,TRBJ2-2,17,TGCGCCACCAGCAGAGATTTTGGAGGGGGCAACACCGGGGAGCTGTTTTTT,CATSRDFGGGNTGELFF
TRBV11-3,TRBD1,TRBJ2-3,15,TGTGCCAGCAGCCTCGGGACAGGGGACACAGATACGCAGTATTTT,CASSLGTGDTDTQYF
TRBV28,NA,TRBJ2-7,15,TGTGCCAGCCGGGGGGGGACAGGGCGTTCCTACGAGCAGTACTTC,CASRGGTGRSYEQYF
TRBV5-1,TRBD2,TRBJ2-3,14,TGCGCCAGCAGCTGGACTAGCGACACAGATACGCAGTATTTT,CASSWTSDTDTQYF
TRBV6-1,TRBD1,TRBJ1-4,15,TGTGCCAGCAGTCAAGGGGGCGCGCCTAATGAAAAACTGTTTTTT,CASSQGGAPNEKLFF
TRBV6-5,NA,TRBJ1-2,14,TGTGCCAGCAGTTCCATGGCGGGCCCCTATGGCTACACCTTC,CASSSMAGPYGYTF
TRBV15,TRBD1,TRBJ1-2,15,TGTGCCACCAGCATCCCGGGACAGGGATTCCATGGCTACACCTTC,CATSIPGQGFHGYTF
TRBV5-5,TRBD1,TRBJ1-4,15,TGTGCCAGCAGACCTGACAGGGTGGTGGGGGAAAAACTGTTTTTT,CASRPDRVVGEKLFF
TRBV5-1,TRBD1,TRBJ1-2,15,TGCGCCAGCAGGGACCCCGGGACAGGGAGCGTAGGCTACACCTTC,CASRDPGTGSVGYTF
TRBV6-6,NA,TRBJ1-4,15,TGTGCCAGCAGTGCCGAGAGACAGCTTAATGAAAAACTGTTTTTT,CASSAERQLNEKLFF
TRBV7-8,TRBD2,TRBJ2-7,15,TGTGCCAGCAGCTCCCGGGGACTAGTCTCCTACGAGCAGTACTTC,CASSSRGLVSYEQYF
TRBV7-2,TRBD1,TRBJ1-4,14,TGTGCCAGCAGCCCCGGGACAGGGTTTGGACAACTGTTTTTT,CASSPGTGFGQLFF
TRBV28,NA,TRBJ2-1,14,TGTGCCAGCAGTTTGGACAGCTCCTACAATGAGCAGTTCTTC,CASSLDSSYNEQFF
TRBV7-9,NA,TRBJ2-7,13,TGTGCCAGCAGATTAGGAGGGGGGGGCGAGCAGTACTTC,CASRLGGGGEQYF
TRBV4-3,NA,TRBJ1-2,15,TGCGCCAGCAGCCAAGACGGCGGAAATAACTATGGCTACACCTTC,CASSQDGGNNYGYTF
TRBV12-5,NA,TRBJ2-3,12,TGTGCTAGTGGTTTGTATGCAGATACGCAGTATTTT,CASGLYADTQYF
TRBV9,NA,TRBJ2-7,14,TGTGCCAGCAGCGTTGAAGGACAGCCCTACGAGCAGTACTTC,CASSVEGQPYEQYF